Below, one T cell receptor beta chain is given with its context. The data originate from a study of regulatory T cells in long-lasting Graves disease. Through Arm-PCR of CDR3 regions and iRepertoire HTBI primers, TCR beta libraries were built. Per the original data handling: Looking across samples, the authors found some 60 TRBV and fewer than 15 TRBJ segments. TCRdb fed the multiplex PCR reads into MiXCR, producing one record per CDR3 protein. The V and J calls reflect TCRdb's pipeline rather than the authors' work. The repertoire holds 600,000 to 850,000 distinct CDR3 sequences, with 25% to 35% as singletons. Time point reported: persistent/refractory GD, antithyroid drugs over 5 years with positive TRAb. RNA extracted from PBMCs served as the sequencing template. Sample: peripheral blood mononuclear cells (PBMCs), taken when the disease was refractory, from a patient treated with antithyroid drugs. The sequence derives from a female donor with Graves disease.

The CDR3 bases are TGTGCCAGCAGTTACTCGAAAGGGATTGGTAATGAAAAACTGTTTTTT. Amino acid sequence: CASSYSKGIGNEKLFF. This chain links TRBV6-2 or TRBV6-3 with TRBJ1-4; D uncertain. Germline V gene lookup returns CDR1 MNHEY and CDR2 SVGEGT. The CDR3 extends over 16 amino acids. Deletions cut 0 bases from V and 4 bases from J, with 12 bases between.